This T cell receptor beta chain is from a study of blood T cells in healthy people across ages. This clonotype showed up many times. A J-beta primer mix and a sample-barcoded 5' primer were used in a second PCR of about 7 to 12 cycles. TCRdb fed the 5' RACE reads into MiXCR, producing one record per CDR3 protein. The sample carries around 700,000 distinct CDR3 sequences, around a quarter recorded once. These data were also filed under a second study, of T cells of mothers and their children. That report notes: Thymic selection shapes TCR recombination output in related pairs, and it does so similarly in unrelated pairs.

This clonotype was obtained from a boy between 10 and 17 years old in good health. Sequencing was performed on blood.

CDR3 residues: CASSSQSYEQYF. As DNA, the CDR3 is TGTGCCAGCAGCTCGCAATCCTACGAGCAGTACTTC. The rearrangement uses TRBV27 and TRBJ2-7; D not resolved. The CDR3 totals 12 residues. V was cut by 6 bases and J by 1 base, with 7 bases left in between. CDR1 is MNHEY and CDR2 is SMNVEV in the germline V gene (reference sequence).